A single sample gave rise to the 15 T cell receptor beta chains below, sequenced in a study of T cells in localized non-small cell lung cancer. The assay was immunoSEQ multiplex PCR, and TCRdb's table has in-frame clones only and misses some. Found here are about 35,000 clones, about 90% of them singletons; the top ten hold 2% to 2.5%. The material sequenced was peripheral blood, taken before any cancer treatment. These TCRs come from a female donor aged 60 or older with stage I lung adenocarcinoma.

This chain joins TRBV7-2 and TRBJ2-3, with 16 positions matching TRBD2. J lost 1 base, V lost 3 bases, and 4 bases had no gene match. The germline V gene encodes CDR1 SGHTA and CDR2 FQGNSA. CDR3 length: 18 residues. The CDR3 protein is CASSFGTSGGAGTDTQYF. Here the CDR3 DNA reads TGTGCCAGCAGCTTCGGGACTAGCGGGGGGGCAGGCACAGATACGCAGTATTTT.

The chain recombines TRBV10-1 with TRBJ2-3; 10 bases align to TRBD1. Trimming took 6 bases from V and 4 from J; bases not matched to a gene: 7. Per germline, CDR1 WNHNN and CDR2 SYGVQD (reference sequence). This CDR3 has 15 amino acids. Here the CDR3 reads CASSLTGGVADTQYF. The CDR3 DNA reads as TGCGCCAGCAGCCTGACAGGGGGCGTCGCAGATACGCAGTATTTT.

This clone was counted a single time. This chain uses TRBV5-1 with TRBJ1-6; 7 nucleotides match TRBD1. The CDR3 contains 14 residues. V lost 9 bases to trimming and J lost 7 bases; unmatched junction nucleotides: 10. Germline-derived CDR1 and CDR2 are SGHRS and YFSETQ. The CDR3 sequence: CATADRPGNSPLHF. DNA of the CDR3: TGCGCCACCGCGGACAGGCCGGGGAATTCACCCCTCCACTTT.

This clone showed up just once. The chain links TRBV5-4 to TRBJ1-4; D is unclear. V was cut by 6 bases and J by 4 bases, with 13 bases left in between. The CDR3 contains 14 residues. Germline assignment: CDR1 SGHNT and CDR2 YYREEE (reference sequence). The CDR3 coding sequence is TGTGCCAGCACCTCAGACGGCCGTAATGAAAAACTGTTTTTT. Amino acid sequence: CASTSDGRNEKLFF.

This chain uses TRBV5-1 with TRBJ2-1; D may correspond to TRBD1 or TRBD2 (5 bases each). CDR3 size: 16 residues. The V gene lost 7 bases and the J gene lost 5 bases, with 22 bases spanning the gap. The germline CDR1 and CDR2 sequences are SGHRS and YFSETQ. CDR3 sequence (DNA): TGCGCCAGCGGGGAATACTCCGGGACCGGGAACAATGAGCAGTTCTTC. Protein sequence: CASGEYSGTGNNEQFF.

The chain uses TRBV11-2 and TRBJ2-5; D is undetermined. Trimming removed 8 bases from V and 6 bases from J, with 7 bases in between. The germline V gene has CDR1 SGHAT and CDR2 FQNNGV. This CDR3 has 10 amino acids. The CDR3, as DNA: TGTGCCAGCGGCCGTAAGACCCAGTACTTC. The encoded protein is CASGRKTQYF.

The genes are TRBV5-1 and TRBJ1-3; D uncertain. V was clipped by 4 bases and J by 4 bases, with 6 bases between them. CDR3 length: 12 residues. Germline assignment: CDR1 SGHRS and CDR2 YFSETQ. In DNA form, the CDR3 reads TGCGCCAGCAGCCTGCAGGGAAACACCATATATTTT. Amino acid sequence: CASSLQGNTIYF. Looking up the rest from reference TRBV5-1 and TRBJ1-3 gives the full variable domain: KAGVTQTPRYLIKTRGQQVTLSCSPISGHRSVSWYQQTPGQGLQFLFEYFSETQRNKGNFPGRFSGRQFSNSRSEMNVSTLELGDSALYLCASSLQGNTIYFGEGSWLTVV.

The rearrangement uses TRBV27 and TRBJ2-7, with D possibly being TRBD1 (6 bases). The germline V gene has CDR1 MNHEY and CDR2 SMNVEV (reference sequence). V gave up 10 bases and J gave up 6 bases, with 13 bases separating them. The CDR3 extends over 11 amino acids. The CDR3 here is CANYRVSEQYF. The CDR3 DNA reads as TGTGCCAACTACAGGGTTTCCGAGCAGTACTTC.

The chain recombines TRBV28 with TRBJ1-4; D is possibly TRBD1 (6 bases). Germline CDR1 and CDR2: MDHEN and SYDVKM. The CDR3 runs to 14 residues. Trimming left V 5 bases short and J 7 bases short, with 14 bases between. CDR3: CASSLPGVGEKLFF. The DNA for the CDR3 is TGTGCCAGCAGTCTTCCAGGGGTGGGTGAAAAACTGTTTTTT.

This chain connects TRBV10-2 to TRBJ1-2; the D is unclear. Germline V gene sequence: CDR1 WSHSY, CDR2 SAAADI. Trimming cost V 11 bases and J 5 bases, with 21 bases left between them. The CDR3 contains 14 residues. The CDR3 is CAAALTGTGYGYTF. For the CDR3, the DNA is TGCGCCGCCGCCCTAACGGGCACTGGTTATGGCTACACCTTC.

The rearrangement joins TRBV6-5 to TRBJ2-7, with no clear D. The CDR3 covers 11 residues. The germline V and J ends were trimmed by 6 bases and 5 bases, with 8 bases remaining between them. The germline V gene encodes CDR1 MNHEY and CDR2 SVGAGI. Here the CDR3 reads CASSRYNEQYF. CDR3 in DNA: TGTGCCAGCAGCCGGTACAACGAGCAGTACTTC.

J is TRBJ2-5 and V is TRBV6-1; D gene ambiguous. The V end lost 1 base, the J end lost 5 bases, and 11 bases lay between the germline ends. The CDR3 is 14 residues long. The V gene's germline CDR1 is MNHNS and CDR2 SASEGT. DNA for the CDR3: TGTGCCAGCAGTGAAGGCGGCATCAGGGAGACCCAGTACTTC. As protein: CASSEGGIRETQYF.

This clone was observed once. The chain couples TRBV7-2 to TRBJ2-7, with D possibly being TRBD2 (5 bases). CDR1 and CDR2 from the germline V gene are SGHTA and FQGNSA. CDR3 size: 11 residues. Trimming pared 6 bases from V and 2 bases from J, leaving 5 bases between. The CDR3 coding sequence is TGTGCCAGCAGGCGGGCCTACGAGCAGTACTTC. It specifies CASRRAYEQYF.

The J gene is TRBJ2-2, the V gene TRBV6-6, with 10 bases matching TRBD1. J gave up 7 bases and V 9 bases, and 5 bases lay outside the gene matches. Germline V gene data show CDR1 as MNHNY and CDR2 as SVGAGI (reference sequence). This CDR3 contains 13 residues. CDR3 loop: CARRGQGGGELFF. The CDR3 DNA reads as TGTGCCAGACGTGGACAGGGGGGCGGGGAGCTGTTTTTT.

V is TRBV15 and J is TRBJ1-1; D not certain. The V and J ends lost 0 bases and 1 base respectively, with 9 bases between them. Germline loops: CDR1 LNHNV, CDR2 YYDKDF (reference sequence). The CDR3 sequence is 15 residues long. The CDR3 loop reads CATSRERTENTEAFF. The CDR3 DNA sequence: TGTGCCACCAGCAGAGAGAGGACGGAGAACACTGAAGCTTTCTTT.